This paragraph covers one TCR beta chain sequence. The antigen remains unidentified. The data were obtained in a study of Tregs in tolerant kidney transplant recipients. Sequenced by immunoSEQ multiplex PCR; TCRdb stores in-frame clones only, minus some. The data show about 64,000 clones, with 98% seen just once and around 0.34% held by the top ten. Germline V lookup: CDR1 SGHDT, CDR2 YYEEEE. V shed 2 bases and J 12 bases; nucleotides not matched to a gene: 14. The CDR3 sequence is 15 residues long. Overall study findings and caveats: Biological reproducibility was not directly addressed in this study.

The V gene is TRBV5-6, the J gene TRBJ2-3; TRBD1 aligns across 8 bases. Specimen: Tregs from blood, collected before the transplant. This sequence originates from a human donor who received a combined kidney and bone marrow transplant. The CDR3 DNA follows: TGTGCCAGCAGCTTCCAGGGGGCGCGGTCTGTTTTCCAGTATTTT. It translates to CASSFQGARSVFQYF.